This entry features one T cell receptor beta chain sequence. This specimen comes from a study of blood T cell repertoires in COVID-19. Study-level information: Sites across the United States, Italy and Spain contributed samples from acute and convalescent COVID-19. The cDNA or gDNA used as material had been derived from T cells, B-cell-depleted T cells, or PBMCs.

As processed by the authors: Nucleated cell number was recorded as an estimate derived from reference gene primer amplification. The protocol was immunoSEQ multiplex PCR, while the TCRdb copy is restricted to in-frame clones and leaves out a portion. The DNA gave D and trimming, while V, J and clone size come from that table. The sample carries 200,000 to 250,000 clones, roughly 84% recorded once. Germline trimming cut 5 bases from V and 1 base from J; bases unmatched to any gene: 11. The length of the CDR3 is 17 residues. Per germline, CDR1 PRHDT and CDR2 FYEKMQ (reference sequence). The J gene is TRBJ2-3, the V gene TRBV13; 8 positions agree with TRBD2. Material: peripheral blood. This clonotype was sampled from a woman of 80 years or more with active or convalescent COVID-19. CDR3 coding DNA: TGTGCCAGCAGCCCAAGGGTGCGGGGGGCTGGCACAGATACGCAGTATTTT. It yields the protein CASSPRVRGAGTDTQYF.